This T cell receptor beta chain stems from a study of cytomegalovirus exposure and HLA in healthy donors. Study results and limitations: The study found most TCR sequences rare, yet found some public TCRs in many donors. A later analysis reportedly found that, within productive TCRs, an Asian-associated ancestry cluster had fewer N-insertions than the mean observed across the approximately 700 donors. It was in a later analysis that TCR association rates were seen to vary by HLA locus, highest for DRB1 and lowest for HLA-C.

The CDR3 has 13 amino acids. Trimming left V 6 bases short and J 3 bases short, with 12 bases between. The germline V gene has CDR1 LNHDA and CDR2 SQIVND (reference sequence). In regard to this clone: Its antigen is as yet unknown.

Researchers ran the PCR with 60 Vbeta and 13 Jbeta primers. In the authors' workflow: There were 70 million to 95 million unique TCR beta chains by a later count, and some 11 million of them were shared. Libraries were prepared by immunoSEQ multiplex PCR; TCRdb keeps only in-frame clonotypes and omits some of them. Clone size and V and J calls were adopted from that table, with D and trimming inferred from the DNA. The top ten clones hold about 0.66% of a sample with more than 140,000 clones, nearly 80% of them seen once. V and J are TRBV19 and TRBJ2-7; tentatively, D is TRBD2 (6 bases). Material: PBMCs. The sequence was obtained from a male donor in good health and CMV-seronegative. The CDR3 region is CASSFSGIYEQYF. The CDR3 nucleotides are TGTGCCAGTAGCTTTAGCGGTATCTACGAGCAGTACTTC. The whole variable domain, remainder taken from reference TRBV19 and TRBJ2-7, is DGGITQSPKYLFRKEGQNVTLSCEQNLNHDAMYWYRQDPGQGLRLIYYSQIVNDFQKGDIAEGYSVSREKKESFPLTVTSAQKNPTAFYLCASSFSGIYEQYFGPGTRLTVT.